These T cell receptor beta chains were read from a single sample in a study of T cells in Graves' hyperthyroidism and ophthalmopathy. TCRdb ran MiXCR on the multiplex PCR reads and lists one entry per CDR3 protein. The sample consists of about 270,000 distinct CDR3 sequences, less than 30% of them appearing once. Sequenced material: blood. These receptors originate from a man in his forties with Graves' hyperthyroidism that later progressed to Graves' ophthalmopathy. Both conserved end residues are part of each CDR3. A D gene is named only where the DNA matches it firmly. Clone size is given for some rows only: seen once, a few or many times, or a class if the clone is expanded.

size: many
D: -
V: TRBV9
J: TRBJ2-7
CDR3: CACSVVPDLIYEQYF
DNA: TGTGCCTGCAGCGTAGTCCCCGACCTCATCTACGAGCAGTACTTC

size: many
D: -
V: TRBV19
J: TRBJ2-2
CDR3: CASSETVEFTGELFF
DNA: TGTGCCAGTAGCGAGACAGTAGAATTCACCGGGGAGCTGTTTTTT

size: many
D: TRBD1
V: TRBV28
J: TRBJ1-5
CDR3: CASIRGLDGNQPQHF
DNA: TGTGCCAGCATCAGGGGGCTTGACGGAAATCAGCCCCAGCATTTT

size: many
D: -
V: TRBV20-1
J: TRBJ2-7
CDR3: CSAREGGGLPYEQYF
DNA: TGCAGTGCTAGAGAAGGGGGGGGGCTCCCCTACGAGCAGTACTTC

size: many
D: TRBD1
V: TRBV12-3/TRBV12-4
J: TRBJ1-1
CDR3: CASSFGTVPEAFF
DNA: TGTGCCAGCAGTTTTGGGACAGTACCTGAAGCTTTCTTT

size: -
D: -
V: TRBV11-2
J: TRBJ1-2
CDR3: CASSYTTVAGWGYGYTF
DNA: TGTGCCAGCAGCTACACTACGGTGGCAGGCTGGGGCTATGGCTACACCTTC

size: many
D: -
V: TRBV13
J: TRBJ2-7
CDR3: CASSLHRSSYEQYF
DNA: TGTGCCAGCAGCTTACACAGGAGCTCCTACGAGCAGTACTTC

size: many
D: -
V: TRBV12-3/TRBV12-4
J: TRBJ2-5
CDR3: CASSRGEETQYF
DNA: TGTGCCAGCAGTCGTGGTGAAGAGACCCAGTACTTC

size: once
D: TRBD1
V: TRBV28
J: TRBJ2-4
CDR3: CASSSPGQGIKNIQYF
DNA: TGTGCCAGCAGTTCACCGGGACAGGGGATCAAAAACATTCAGTACTTC

size: many
D: TRBD1
V: TRBV5-4
J: TRBJ2-7
CDR3: CASSPIGQGYEQYF
DNA: TGTGCCAGCAGCCCAATAGGACAGGGCTACGAGCAGTACTTC

size: -
D: -
V: TRBV7-9
J: TRBJ2-5
CDR3: CASSSLGTQYF
DNA: TGTGCCAGCAGCTCTCTTGGGACCCAGTACTTC

size: -
D: -
V: TRBV10-3
J: TRBJ2-7
CDR3: CAISESLGLEQYF
DNA: TGTGCCATCAGTGAGTCGTTAGGTTTGGAGCAGTACTTC

size: many
D: -
V: TRBV28
J: TRBJ2-7
CDR3: CASSLTSPYEQYF
DNA: TGTGCCAGCAGTTTAACTAGTCCCTACGAGCAGTACTTC

size: many
D: TRBD1
V: TRBV27
J: TRBJ1-5
CDR3: CASSSTGGSQPQHF
DNA: TGTGCCAGCAGTAGCACAGGGGGCTCCCAGCCCCAGCATTTT

size: -
D: TRBD1
V: TRBV2
J: TRBJ2-2
CDR3: CASRTGGPNTGELFF
DNA: TGTGCCAGCAGGACAGGGGGCCCGAACACCGGGGAGCTGTTTTTT

size: many
D: TRBD1
V: TRBV7-2
J: TRBJ2-7
CDR3: CASSLALGGAVISYEQYF
DNA: TGTGCCAGCAGCTTAGCGCTAGGGGGCGCAGTTATCTCCTACGAGCAGTACTTC

size: many
D: -
V: TRBV28
J: TRBJ2-2
CDR3: CASSPTAWGKGSTGELFF
DNA: TGTGCCAGCAGCCCTACCGCGTGGGGGAAAGGATCAACCGGGGAGCTGTTTTTT

size: many
D: TRBD1
V: TRBV30
J: TRBJ2-5
CDR3: CAWSTWTGELKTQYF
DNA: TGTGCCTGGAGTACATGGACAGGGGAACTCAAGACCCAGTACTTC

size: -
D: -
V: TRBV11-1
J: TRBJ1-1
CDR3: CASSLVRGIEVNTEAFF
DNA: TGTGCCAGCAGCTTAGTTAGGGGAATTGAAGTAAACACTGAAGCTTTCTTT

size: many
D: -
V: TRBV7-2
J: TRBJ2-5
CDR3: CASSPFRGAKTQYF
DNA: TGTGCCAGCAGCCCCTTCAGGGGGGCGAAGACCCAGTACTTC

size: -
D: -
V: TRBV5-1
J: TRBJ2-5
CDR3: CASSLSGGPQETQYF
DNA: TGCGCCAGCAGCTTGTCCGGGGGACCACAAGAGACCCAGTACTTC

size: many
D: -
V: TRBV9
J: TRBJ1-6
CDR3: CASSVGGGRGNSPLHF
DNA: TGTGCCAGCAGCGTAGGAGGAGGACGGGGTAATTCACCCCTCCACTTT